Following are 30 T cell receptor beta chains from one sample sequenced in a study of cytomegalovirus exposure and HLA in healthy donors. Primers for the PCR totalled 60 Vbeta and 13 Jbeta. This table comes from immunoSEQ multiplex PCR, and its TCRdb copy is limited to in-frame clones, with some not included. In total, the table holds 150,000 to 250,000 clones. The sample consisted of PBMCs. The receptors stem from a boy between 10 and 17 years old in good health and CMV-seronegative.

The chain carries TRBV19 and TRBJ1-1; 7 bases are a match to TRBD1. Trimming cost V 4 bases and J 1 base; bases outside gene matches: 9. This CDR3 is 16 amino acids long. Germline V gives CDR1 LNHDA, CDR2 SQIVND (reference sequence). This CDR3 reads CASSTPGTETNTEAFF. In nucleotides, the CDR3 is TGTGCCAGTAGTACACCCGGGACAGAAACGAACACTGAAGCTTTCTTT.

The CDR3 coding sequence is TGTGCCAGCAGATGGGACAGGGACTCACCCCTCCACTTT. Translated: CASRWDRDSPLHF. The chain employs TRBV5-8 and TRBJ1-6, with 9 bases aligning to TRBD1. V shed 5 bases, J shed 10 bases, and the junction held 4 bases outside the gene matches. CDR1 is SGHTS, CDR2 YDEGEE, per germline. The CDR3 is made up of 13 amino acids.

The chain joins TRBV19 to TRBJ1-1; D is unclear. Germline loops: CDR1 LNHDA, CDR2 SQIVND (reference sequence). With 3 bases removed from V and 5 bases from J, the gap between germline ends came to 13 bases. The CDR3 spans 14 residues. This CDR3 is CASSIGAPRTEAFF. CDR3 in DNA: TGTGCCAGTAGTATCGGAGCCCCGAGGACTGAAGCTTTCTTT.

J is TRBJ1-1 and V is TRBV19, with a tentative D call TRBD1 (6 bases). CDR3 length: 16 residues. V lost 2 bases, J lost 8 bases, and 21 bases lay in between. Germline lookup yields CDR1 LNHDA and CDR2 SQIVND (reference sequence). CDR3 coding DNA: TGTGCCAGTAGTATAACTACCCGCCCAGGGGCTAGGGAAGCTTTCTTT. Amino acid sequence: CASSITTRPGAREAFF.

The chain links TRBV2 to TRBJ2-3; 9 bases line up with TRBD1. Germline loops: CDR1 SNHLY, CDR2 FYNNEI. The CDR3 totals 14 residues. The V segment lost 10 bases and the J segment 3 bases; nucleotides outside the gene matches: 8. DNA for the CDR3: TGTGCCATAGGCCCGACAGGGGGTACAGATACGCAGTATTTT. Translating it yields CAIGPTGGTDTQYF.

The gene calls are TRBV10-1 and TRBJ1-5; 8 bases line up with TRBD1. V gave up 6 bases and J gave up 5 bases; unmatched junction bases: 6. The CDR3 spans 14 residues. Germline CDR1 and CDR2: WNHNN and SYGVQD (reference sequence). CDR3 protein: CASSDRGSDQPQHF. The CDR3, as DNA: TGCGCCAGCAGCGACAGGGGATCTGATCAGCCCCAGCATTTT.

Here the CDR3 DNA reads TGTGCCAGCAGCGACCCGGGACAGGTCTCCTACGAGCAGTACTTC. It is translated as CASSDPGQVSYEQYF. The chain links TRBV4-2 to TRBJ2-7; 8 bases align to TRBD1. The length of the CDR3 is 15 residues. From germline, CDR1 is LGHNA and CDR2 YNFKEQ. J lost 0 bases, V lost 5 bases, and 6 bases had no gene match.

This chain uses TRBV2 with TRBJ2-1, with TRBD2 matching 8 bases. This CDR3 has 15 residues. V was clipped by 6 bases and J by 4 bases; unmatched bases: 8. The V gene's germline CDR1 is SNHLY and CDR2 FYNNEI. CDR3 loop: CASSWRGVLYNEQFF. CDR3 sequence (DNA): TGTGCCAGCAGCTGGCGGGGGGTTTTATACAATGAGCAGTTCTTC.

Here the CDR3 DNA reads TGTGCCAGCAGCTCGGGGAGCCACGAGCAGTACTTC. Its translation is CASSSGSHEQYF. V usage is TRBV11-1 and J usage is TRBJ2-7, with a tentative D call TRBD2 (5 bases). This CDR3 region has 12 residues. CDR1 is SGHAT, CDR2 FQDESV, per germline (reference sequence). The V gene lost 4 bases and the J gene lost 5 bases, with 9 bases spanning the gap.

The chain links TRBV30 to TRBJ1-1; D is undetermined. Germline V gene lookup returns CDR1 GTSNPN and CDR2 SVGIG (reference sequence). This CDR3 spans 16 amino acids. V was trimmed by 5 bases and J by 3 bases, leaving 22 bases between them. CDR3 in amino acids: CAWVSWRERVYTEAFF. The CDR3 coding sequence is TGTGCCTGGGTCTCGTGGAGGGAAAGGGTGTACACTGAAGCTTTCTTT.

This chain joins TRBV7-8 and TRBJ2-2, with 9 positions matching TRBD1. The V gene's germline CDR1 is SGHVS and CDR2 FQNEAQ. The CDR3 length is 17 residues. V was clipped by 0 bases and J by 0 bases; unmatched bases: 2. CDR3: CASSLARDRANTGELFF. In nucleotides, the CDR3 is TGTGCCAGCAGCTTAGCCCGGGACAGGGCGAACACCGGGGAGCTGTTTTTT.

The chain carries TRBV18 and TRBJ2-3; TRBD2 matches at 9 bases. The germline gives CDR1 KGHSH, CDR2 LQKENI. The CDR3 totals 17 residues. Trimming took 1 base from V and 6 from J; bases not matched to a gene: 11. CDR3 coding DNA: TGTGCCAGCTCACCACGGGGCATTAGCGGGGGAGCGGATACGCAGTATTTT. It translates to CASSPRGISGGADTQYF.

The chain carries TRBV18 and TRBJ2-1, with D possibly matching TRBD1 (6 bases). Trimming cost V 2 bases and J 4 bases, with 9 bases left between them. Germline V gives CDR1 KGHSH, CDR2 LQKENI. CDR3 length equals 14 residues. The CDR3 region is CASSPTGIYNEQFF. The CDR3 DNA reads as TGTGCCAGCTCACCAACAGGGATATACAATGAGCAGTTCTTC. The full variable domain, in which reference TRBV18 and TRBJ2-1 provide the parts outside the CDR3, is NAGVMQNPRHLVRRRGQEARLRCSPMKGHSHVYWYRQLPEEGLKFMVYLQKENIIDESGMPKERFSAEFPKEGPSILRIQQVVRGDSAAYFCASSPTGIYNEQFFGPGTRLTVL.

The V call is TRBV7-2, the J call TRBJ1-4; D unclear. The length of the CDR3 is 12 residues. From germline, CDR1 is SGHTA and CDR2 FQGNSA. V gave up 5 bases and J gave up 8 bases, with 9 bases separating them. CDR3 amino acids: CASSGGREKLFF. CDR3 nucleotides: TGTGCCAGCAGCGGCGGGAGGGAAAAACTGTTTTTT.

The V and J genes are TRBV2 and TRBJ1-5, with D hard to call. This CDR3 region has 18 residues. Germline CDR1 SNHLY, CDR2 FYNNEI. The V end lost 4 bases, the J end lost 0 bases, and 19 bases lay between the germline ends. DNA for the CDR3: TGTGCCAGCAGTGTCAGGAACACGGGGTTCTATAGCAATCAGCCCCAGCATTTT. Translation gives CASSVRNTGFYSNQPQHF.

The rearrangement links TRBV4-2 to TRBJ1-1; 7 bases align to TRBD1. The CDR3 covers 14 residues. Germline CDR1 is LGHNA and CDR2 is YNFKEQ. Unmatched junction bases numbered 5, after V lost 2 bases and J lost 5 bases. CDR3 loop: CASSQLRGRTEAFF. CDR3 sequence (DNA): TGTGCCAGCAGCCAACTAAGGGGGCGGACTGAAGCTTTCTTT.

This chain joins TRBV25-1 and TRBJ1-2, with D perhaps TRBD1 (5 bases). V lost 2 bases to trimming and J lost 4 bases, with 11 bases between them. Germline CDR1 reads MGHDK; CDR2 reads SYGVNS. The CDR3 is made up of 14 amino acids. The CDR3 DNA follows: TGTGCCAGCAGTGAAGTCAGGGATGCCTATGGCTACACCTTC. Protein: CASSEVRDAYGYTF.

This chain uses TRBV11-3 with TRBJ2-2, with 9 bases that match TRBD1. This CDR3 comprises 16 residues. Losses at the gene ends were 4 bases for V and 7 bases for J; bases not matched to a gene: 10. The germline CDR1 and CDR2 sequences are SGHNT and YENEEA. DNA of the CDR3: TGTGCCAGCAGCTCCGGACAGGGGCCCGAGGGCGGGGAGCTGTTTTTT. As protein: CASSSGQGPEGGELFF.

The chain carries TRBV27 and TRBJ2-2, with 10 nucleotides matching TRBD1. Germline-derived CDR1 and CDR2 are MNHEY and SMNVEV (reference sequence). Trimming removed 4 bases from V and 4 bases from J; junction bases left unmatched: 12. The CDR3 extends over 18 amino acids. CDR3 DNA: TGTGCCAGCAGTTCATGGACAGGGGGGACGAAGAGCACCGGGGAGCTGTTTTTT. It yields the protein CASSSWTGGTKSTGELFF.

This sequence joins TRBV13 and TRBJ1-1, with D tentatively TRBD1 (6 bases). The V gene's germline CDR1 is PRHDT and CDR2 FYEKMQ (reference sequence). The V and J ends lost 2 bases and 0 bases respectively, with 10 bases between them. The CDR3 is 15 residues long. The CDR3: CASSLQGIMNTEAFF. For the CDR3, the DNA is TGTGCCAGCAGCTTACAGGGGATTATGAACACTGAAGCTTTCTTT. The complete variable domain, with remaining parts taken from reference TRBV13 and TRBJ1-1, reads AAGVIQSPRHLIKEKRETATLKCYPIPRHDTVYWYQQGPGQDPQFLISFYEKMQSDKGSIPDRFSAQQFSDYHSELNMSSLELGDSALYFCASSLQGIMNTEAFFGQGTRLTVV.

The chain has TRBV7-6 and TRBJ1-2, with 9 bases lining up with TRBD1. The germline CDR1 and CDR2 sequences are SGHVS and FNYEAQ. The CDR3 contains 16 residues. Trimming at V came to 5 bases and at J to 8 bases, leaving 15 bases not matched to a gene. DNA for the CDR3: TGTGCCAGCAGCCCTAATCCCGGGACAGGGATAGGCGGCTACACCTTC. Its protein is CASSPNPGTGIGGYTF. Filled out from reference TRBV7-6 and TRBJ1-2, the complete variable domain reads GAGVSQSPRYKVTKRGQDVALRCDPISGHVSLYWYRQALGQGPEFLTYFNYEAQQDKSGLPNDRFSAERPEGSISTLTIQRTEQRDSAMYRCASSPNPGTGIGGYTFGSGTRLTVV.

The genes are TRBV19 and TRBJ1-2; perhaps TRBD1 as D (6 bases). Germline CDR1 LNHDA, CDR2 SQIVND (reference sequence). The V end was cut by 9 bases, the J end by 4 bases, with 18 bases between. The CDR3 spans 14 residues. CDR3 region: CASSRGAFGYGYTF. In DNA, the CDR3 is TGTGCCAGCAGTCGGGGGGCTTTCGGCTATGGCTACACCTTC.

The chain carries TRBV10-3 and TRBJ2-5; TRBD1 is a possible D gene (6 bases). V dropped 0 bases and J dropped 0 bases, with 8 bases sitting between them. This CDR3 has 15 residues. Looked up from germline, CDR1 is ENHRY and CDR2 is SYGVKD. CDR3 residues: CAISESGTHQETQYF. The CDR3 coding sequence is TGTGCCATCAGTGAGTCTGGGACACACCAAGAGACCCAGTACTTC.

This chain uses TRBV9 with TRBJ1-3; D not resolved. The germline V gene encodes CDR1 SGDLS and CDR2 YYNGEE. The CDR3 contains 14 residues. Trimming removed 0 bases at V and 1 base at J, with 5 bases between. The CDR3 protein is CASSVGRSGNTIYF. The CDR3 nucleotides are TGTGCCAGCAGCGTAGGCAGGTCTGGAAACACCATATATTTT.

CDR3 loop: CASSLRGLSGRGENEQFF. DNA of the CDR3: TGTGCCAGCAGCTTAAGGGGACTGAGCGGGCGGGGGGAAAATGAGCAGTTCTTC. This rearrangement joins TRBV7-3 to TRBJ2-1; TRBD2 matches 8 bases. The length of the CDR3 is 18 residues. Unmatched junction bases numbered 15, after V lost 1 base and J lost 7 bases. In germline, CDR1 is SGHTA, CDR2 FQGTGA.

The chain combines TRBV27 with TRBJ2-7, with 9 bases lining up with TRBD1. CDR3 length equals 15 residues. Trimming removed 4 bases from V and 0 bases from J; junction bases left unmatched: 4. Germline CDR1 is MNHEY and CDR2 is SMNVEV (reference sequence). This CDR3 reads CASSWGTGISYEQYF. CDR3 in DNA: TGTGCCAGCAGTTGGGGGACAGGGATCTCCTACGAGCAGTACTTC.

J is TRBJ2-7 and V is TRBV30; D unclear. This CDR3 comprises 11 residues. The V and J ends lost 1 base and 9 bases respectively, with 10 bases between them. Germline V gene data show CDR1 as GTSNPN and CDR2 as SVGIG (reference sequence). The CDR3 is CAWSDSKWQYF. In DNA form, the CDR3 reads TGTGCCTGGAGTGATAGCAAGTGGCAGTACTTC.

The gene calls are TRBV6-5 and TRBJ2-1, with D perhaps matching TRBD1 (6 bases). Germline CDR1 and CDR2: MNHEY and SVGAGI. CDR3 length: 15 residues. The V end lost 7 bases, the J end lost 3 bases, and 16 bases lay between the germline ends. CDR3 amino acids: CASTETGSGYNEQFF. DNA of the CDR3: TGTGCCAGCACCGAAACAGGGAGTGGCTACAATGAGCAGTTCTTC.

This chain joins TRBV7-2 and TRBJ1-3; D is perhaps TRBD1 (5 bases). Trimming removed 1 base from V and 0 bases from J, with 13 bases in between. This CDR3 spans 17 amino acids. Germline CDR1 reads SGHTA; CDR2 reads FQGNSA. Here the CDR3 reads CASSLGPTASSGNTIYF. The CDR3 region has the DNA TGTGCCAGCAGCTTAGGTCCGACAGCGAGCTCTGGAAACACCATATATTTT.

V usage is TRBV30 and J usage is TRBJ1-5, with 9 positions matching TRBD1. The CDR3 has 15 residues. V was pared by 3 bases and J by 1 base, with 4 bases of the junction left unmatched. Germline V gene lookup returns CDR1 GTSNPN and CDR2 SVGIG (reference sequence). CDR3: CAWSGTGFSNQPQHF. The CDR3 nucleotides are TGTGCCTGGAGCGGGACAGGGTTCAGCAATCAGCCCCAGCATTTT.